This T cell receptor beta chain was found in a study of chemoradiotherapy in HPV16-positive cancers. Across the whole study: Candidate HPV-specific T-cell clones and common TCR motifs came from functional assays in a couple of HPV16-positive patients.

Study-level results: Only a couple of HPV16-positive patients supplied the functional HPV-specificity definition.

Samples were taken several times over chemoradiotherapy. The germline V gene encodes CDR1 SGHVS and CDR2 FQNEAQ. V lost 1 base, J lost 9 bases, and 0 bases stayed unmatched. CDR3 length: 12 residues. A word on this clone: The target antigen is unknown.

Measured with immunoSEQ multiplex PCR; TCRdb has only the in-frame clones, and not every one. The sample holds roughly 10,000 clones; approximately 84% are singletons and the top ten take around 2.8%. The sequence derives from a human donor with HPV-associated anogenital cancer. This material consisted of blood, taken from a patient who underwent chemoradiotherapy. V is TRBV7-8 and J is TRBJ1-5, with 7 bases lining up with TRBD1. The CDR3 DNA reads TGTGCCAGCAGCTTAGACAGGGGGCCCCAGCATTTT. Its protein is CASSLDRGPQHF.